This TCR beta chain comes out of a study of blood T cells in healthy people across ages. This clonotype was detected only a few times. Its antigen is currently unknown. Alongside a J-beta primer mix, a sample-barcoded 5' primer served in a second PCR lasting about 7 to 12 cycles. All samples yielded 2.5 million or more CDR3-containing paired-end reads. A single record per CDR3 protein comes from TCRdb applying MiXCR to the 5' RACE reads. The table has 1.8 million or so distinct CDR3 sequences, around 42% seen once. General study findings and limits: Naive and antigen-experienced cells could not be conclusively compared, given unsorted PBMCs. More naive CD4+ cells and higher diversity were found in long-lived than in aged donors. Among T cells, TCR beta diversity per million cells dropped roughly linearly as age rose.

Trimming shortened V by 7 bases and J by 7 bases, and 17 bases separated the two germline ends. The germline CDR1 and CDR2 sequences are SNHLY and FYNNEI. This CDR3 is built from 13 residues. This chain links TRBV2 with TRBJ2-7, with D perhaps being TRBD1 or TRBD2 (5 bases each). The sequence came from a human donor in good health. The source material was blood. This CDR3 is CASNRLGDGEQYF. The CDR3 DNA reads as TGTGCCAGCAACCGGTTGGGGGATGGGGAGCAGTACTTC.